This T cell receptor beta chain comes out of a study of blood T cell repertoires in COVID-19 (dated by TCRdb to 2020 to 2022). For the wider study: The collaborator samples originated in the United States, Italy and Spain and spanned the acute and convalescent phases of COVID-19. The material from the prospective study consisted of cDNA or gDNA derived from T cells, B-cell-depleted T cells, or PBMCs. The dataset comprised deeply sampled blood TCRbeta repertoires from subjects exposed to, actively infected with, or recovered from COVID-19. The repertoires were released in a freely available public database intended as a resource for research on the immune response to SARS-CoV-2. Samples were obtained from the ongoing ImmuneRACE study (first 160 participants) and from over 1,000 subjects provided by 6 global collaborators. Sample metadata almost always included a de-identified subject ID, COVID-19 status, age in years and sex. Where HLA class I and class II types were available, the types were taken from metadata supplied by the sample provider, not from assay-based typing. What the work shows at the level of the full study, not this receptor alone: Clinical and demographic metadata were provided uncurated, with the amount varying by source and participant.

TCRbeta CDR3 regions were amplified from genomic DNA by means of the immunoSEQ Assay, a bias-controlled multiplex PCR. Processing in the source paper ran as follows. Nucleated cell counts per sample were estimated from amplification of reference gene primers within the assay. To quantify the absolute abundance of each unique TCRbeta CDR3 rearrangement, sequence reads were collapsed and filtered. For each sample, productive Simpson clonality was calculated by taking the square root of Simpson's diversity index across productive rearrangements. TCRdb re-hosts the immuneACCESS table, in-frame sequences only. Its copies lack some clones; in the studies checked, an unresolved V gene accounts for under half of them, and the cause for the rest is not known. Clone size and V and J calls were adopted from that table, with D and trimming inferred from the DNA. In all, the sample holds under 250,000 clones, and less than 90% of those were seen once. In total, the top ten clones hold under 3% of the sample.

CDR3 length: 14 amino acids, cysteine to phenylalanine. Only CDR3 DNA remains: 42 bases, in frame from the first base. The germline V gene (reference sequence) specifies LNHDA as CDR1 and SQIVND as CDR2. Trimming removed 7 bases from V and 7 bases from J; the gene matches leave 9 bases unexplained. Each collaborating institution followed its own protocols to collect whole blood in K2EDTA tubes. For TCRbeta analysis, collaborators shipped samples in one of three forms: frozen whole blood, isolated PBMCs, or DNA extracted from either of those sample types. This clone was counted only a few times. Its antigen is still unknown. There are no base qualities to consult, and no much larger clone falls within one base.

The clonotype originates from a woman aged 70-85 years with active or convalescent COVID-19. Here the chain combines TRBV19 and TRBJ2-1; 8 nucleotides in the junction match TRBD2. The sequencing input was peripheral blood. The sequenced DNA: TGTGCCAGTACCTCCGGGACTAGTCGGAATGAGCAGTTCTTC. Translated, it gives CASTSGTSRNEQFF. The CDR3 plus the reference TRBV19 and TRBJ2-1 genes for the other parts give the full variable domain: DGGITQSPKYLFRKEGQNVTLSCEQNLNHDAMYWYRQDPGQGLRLIYYSQIVNDFQKGDIAEGYSVSREKKESFPLTVTSAQKNPTAFYLCASTSGTSRNEQFFGPGTRLTVL.